This T cell receptor beta chain was observed in a study of technical replicates of blood from several donors. Assay used: immunoSEQ multiplex PCR; TCRdb lists only in-frame clones, some missing. The table has approximately 90,000 clones, 95% seen once. Trimming took off 3 bases at V and 5 bases at J, with 19 bases between the two ends. The germline V gene encodes CDR1 WNHNN and CDR2 SYGVQD (reference sequence). The CDR3 is 16 residues long. Sequenced sample: T cells isolated from PBMCs. The origin of this receptor is a human donor in good health. This sequence joins TRBV10-1 and TRBJ2-5, with a possible D match to TRBD2 (7 bases). For the CDR3, the DNA is TGCGCCAGCAGTGATTATGGGGCGGGGGCTGTGGAGACCCAGTACTTC. The encoded protein is CASSDYGAGAVETQYF.